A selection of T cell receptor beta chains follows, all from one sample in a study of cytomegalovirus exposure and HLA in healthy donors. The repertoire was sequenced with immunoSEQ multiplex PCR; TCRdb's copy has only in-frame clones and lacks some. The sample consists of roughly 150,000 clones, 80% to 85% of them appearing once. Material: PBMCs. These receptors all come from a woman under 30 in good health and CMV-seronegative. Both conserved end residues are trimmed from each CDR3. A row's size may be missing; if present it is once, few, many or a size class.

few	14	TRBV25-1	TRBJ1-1	ASSEPPGQGATEAF
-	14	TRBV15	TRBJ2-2	ATSSLAGMGVGELF
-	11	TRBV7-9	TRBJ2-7	ASSRQGNYEQY
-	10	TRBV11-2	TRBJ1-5	ASSLAGQPQH
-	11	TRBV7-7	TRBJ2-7	ASSPDRDYEQY
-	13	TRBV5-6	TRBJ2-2	ASSLEGGNTGELF
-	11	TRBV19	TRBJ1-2	ASSSTGTDGYT
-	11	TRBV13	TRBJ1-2	ASSQQGWYGYT
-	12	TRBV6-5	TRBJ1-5	ASRPGQGLEPQH
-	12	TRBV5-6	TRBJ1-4	ASSAGRKNEKLF
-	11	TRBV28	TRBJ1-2	ASSLLGSRGYT
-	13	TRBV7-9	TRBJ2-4	ASSFGMTGWNIQY
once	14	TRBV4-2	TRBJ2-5	ASSQGLAGDKETQY
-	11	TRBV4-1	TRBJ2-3	ASSRTETDTQY
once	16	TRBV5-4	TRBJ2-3	ASSAGIAGGTSTDTQY
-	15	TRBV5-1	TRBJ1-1	ASSGGRDRGTNTEAF
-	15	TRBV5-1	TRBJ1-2	ASSWQGSLSRSYVYT
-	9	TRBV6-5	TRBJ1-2	ASSTGEGYT
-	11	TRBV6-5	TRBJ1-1	ASSHRENTEAF
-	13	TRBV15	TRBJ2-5	ATSREGTSGETQY
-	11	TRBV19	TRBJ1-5	ASSVNSNQPQH
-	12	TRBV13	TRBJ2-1	ASNLAGGPDEQF
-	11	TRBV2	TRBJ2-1	ASSRTGYNEQF
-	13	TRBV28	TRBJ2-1	ASRGWGTGGSEQF
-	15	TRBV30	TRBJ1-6	AWRRIGGMVNNSPLH
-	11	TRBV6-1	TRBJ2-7	ASKGQLTYEQY
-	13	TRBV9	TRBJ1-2	ASSPRLIQGYGYT
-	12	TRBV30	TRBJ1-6	AWTGTGGSSPLH
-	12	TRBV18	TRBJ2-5	ASSPLGLGETQY
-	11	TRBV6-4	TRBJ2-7	ASSDTGTGEQY
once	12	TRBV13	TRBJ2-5	ASRWTGLEETQY
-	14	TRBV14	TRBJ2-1	ASSQDLGLAHNEQF
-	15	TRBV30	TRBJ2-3	AWMGGAILTNTDTQY
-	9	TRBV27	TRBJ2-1	AAQGRGEQF
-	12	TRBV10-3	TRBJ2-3	ASSTGSEADTQY
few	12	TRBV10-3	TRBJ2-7	AISAPGDVYEQY
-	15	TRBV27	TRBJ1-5	ASSSYRDTYSNQPQH
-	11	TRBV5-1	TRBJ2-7	ASSLWQGLEQY
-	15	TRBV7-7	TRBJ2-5	ASSLSLAGGSQETQY
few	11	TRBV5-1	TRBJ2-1	ASSWTSGGERF
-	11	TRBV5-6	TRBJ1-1	ASSFWSNAEAF
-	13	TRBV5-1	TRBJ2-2	ASRTSGARGGELF
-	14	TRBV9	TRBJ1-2	ASSVGIGPQGNGYT